This T cell receptor (beta chain) was sequenced for a study of T cell responses to AZD1222 COVID-19 vaccine. Overall study results and limits: Most donors were white British, females outnumbered males, and clonal diversity was possibly underestimated. Spike-specific TCR depth and breadth grew after two AZD1222 doses. It was only after the peak T cell response that any repertoires were sampled.

This clone was detected only once. Its antigen is unidentified. Repertoires were generated with immunoSEQ multiplex PCR, while TCRdb's copy carries only in-frame clones and drops some. The sample lists roughly 180,000 clones; approximately 94% were seen once. Germline CDR1 reads SGHVS; CDR2 reads FQNEAQ. This CDR3 has 16 amino acids. Trimming pared 1 base from V and 4 bases from J, leaving 13 bases between. V gene TRBV7-8 combines with J gene TRBJ2-2, with D possibly matching TRBD1 (5 bases). The clonotype was recovered from an adult in good health. Sequencing used peripheral blood, obtained on day 0 of AZD1222 vaccination. CDR3 DNA: TGTGCCAGCAGCTTAGTTGGGCAGGGCGGCACCGGGGAGCTGTTTTTT. Amino acid sequence: CASSLVGQGGTGELFF.